Shown below are 32 T cell receptor beta chains from a single sample sequenced in a study of STAT5B mutations in CD4+ large granular lymphocyte leukemia. Assay: immunoSEQ multiplex PCR; the TCRdb copy retains only in-frame clones and omits some. This sample yields tens of thousands of clones, of which 88% are seen a single time; about 0.91% belongs to the top ten. Material: CD4+ T cells from blood buffy coats. The receptor source for this set is a human donor in good health.

The rearrangement uses TRBV25-1 and TRBJ1-6; 10 bases agree with TRBD1. The ends lost 6 bases at V and 10 bases at J; junction bases unmatched: 6. From germline, CDR1 is MGHDK and CDR2 SYGVNS. There are 14 residues in the CDR3. The CDR3 is CASRGRDRGSPLHF. The CDR3 DNA sequence: TGTGCCAGCAGAGGCCGGGACAGGGGCTCACCCCTCCACTTT.

This clone appeared once. V gene TRBV25-1 combines with J gene TRBJ2-3, with a possible D match to TRBD2 (6 bases). Trimming shortened V by 0 bases and J by 10 bases, and 11 bases separated the two germline ends. In germline, CDR1 is MGHDK, CDR2 SYGVNS. The CDR3 consists of 13 residues. This chain's CDR3 is CASSEYNWGAQYF. The CDR3 nucleotides read TGTGCCAGCAGTGAATATAACTGGGGGGCGCAGTATTTT.

This clone was detected a few times. The CDR3, as DNA: TGTGCCAGCAGCTCCTCCAGGACCTTGCAGTACTTC. Residues: CASSSSRTLQYF. The chain employs TRBV7-2 and TRBJ2-7; no reliable D call. CDR3 length equals 12 residues. Trimming cost V 4 bases and J 9 bases, with 13 bases left between them. Germline V gives CDR1 SGHTA, CDR2 FQGNSA.

The chain uses TRBV15 and TRBJ1-5, with D uncertain. Germline lookup yields CDR1 LNHNV and CDR2 YYDKDF (reference sequence). The CDR3 length is 13 residues. The ends were cut back, 4 bases at V and 6 bases at J, with 10 bases in the middle. The CDR3 region is CATSTSILQPQHF. The CDR3 DNA sequence: TGTGCCACCAGCACTTCTATTCTTCAGCCCCAGCATTTT.

The chain has TRBV25-1 and TRBJ1-4; 7 bases match TRBD1. This CDR3 has 14 amino acids. CDR1 and CDR2 (germline): MGHDK, SYGVNS. The V and J ends lost 7 bases and 4 bases, in that order; junction bases with no gene match: 6. The CDR3 region is CASTKTGINEKLFF. The CDR3 DNA sequence: TGTGCCAGCACCAAGACAGGGATTAATGAAAAACTGTTTTTT.

The chain links TRBV7-2 to TRBJ2-3; TRBD1 might be the D (7 bases). Trimming took off 1 base at V and 8 bases at J, with 13 bases between the two ends. The CDR3 loop spans 14 amino acids. The germline CDR1 and CDR2 sequences are SGHTA and FQGNSA. CDR3 DNA: TGTGCCAGCAGCTTAGTTGGAGGGGGCGGTACGCAGTATTTT. Residues: CASSLVGGGGTQYF.

The rearrangement links TRBV4-3 to TRBJ2-1, with TRBD2 as a possible D gene (5 bases). CDR3 length equals 15 residues. Germline V gene lookup returns CDR1 LGHNA and CDR2 YSLEER. Deletions cut 4 bases from V and 10 bases from J, with 20 bases between. The CDR3 DNA reads as TGCGCCAGCAGCCCCCAACGAGGTAGCGTAGGCGAGCAGTTCTTC. Translating it yields CASSPQRGSVGEQFF.

The chain links TRBV10-3 to TRBJ1-1, with a tentative D call TRBD1 (6 bases). Germline values: CDR1 ENHRY, CDR2 SYGVKD. The CDR3 is 15 residues long. V gave up 8 bases and J gave up 1 base, with 17 bases separating them. CDR3 residues: CAIDSGGAGNTEAFF. The CDR3 coding sequence is TGTGCCATCGACTCTGGGGGGGCGGGGAACACTGAAGCTTTCTTT.

CDR3 coding DNA: TGTGCCAGCAAAGTCACAGGGCCCTACGAGCAGTACTTC. It encodes CASKVTGPYEQYF. This chain links TRBV6-5 with TRBJ2-7; D may be TRBD1 (6 bases). V lost 7 bases to trimming and J lost 2 bases, with 12 bases between them. Germline V gene sequence: CDR1 MNHEY, CDR2 SVGAGI. The CDR3 spans 13 residues.

The chain uses TRBV7-9 and TRBJ1-2; the match to TRBD1 covers 8 bases. The CDR3 loop spans 14 amino acids. After removal of 1 base from V and 7 bases from J, the junction contained 5 bases not matched to a gene. Per germline, CDR1 SEHNR and CDR2 FQNEAQ (reference sequence). CDR3 loop: CASSLEQGVIGYTF. DNA of the CDR3: TGTGCCAGCAGCTTAGAACAGGGGGTCATTGGCTACACCTTC.

This rearrangement joins TRBV7-2 to TRBJ2-2; 7 nucleotides line up with TRBD1. J was trimmed by 3 bases and V by 5 bases; bases with no gene match: 12. In germline, CDR1 is SGHTA, CDR2 FQGNSA. The CDR3 is 17 amino acids. In DNA, the CDR3 is TGTGCCAGCAGCCGACCCCATGACAGGGTGTACACCGGGGAGCTGTTTTTT. It yields the protein CASSRPHDRVYTGELFF.

V usage is TRBV4-3 and J usage is TRBJ1-1; 8 bases agree with TRBD1. Unmatched junction bases numbered 18, after V lost 2 bases and J lost 1 base. The CDR3 spans 20 residues. Germline CDR1 LGHNA, CDR2 YSLEER. CDR3 loop: CASSQRTLWTGRYSNTEAFF. The CDR3, as DNA: TGCGCCAGCAGCCAAAGAACCTTATGGACAGGGAGGTATTCGAACACTGAAGCTTTCTTT.

This sequence joins TRBV7-6 and TRBJ2-1; D call uncertain. This CDR3 has 13 residues. Germline CDR1 reads SGHVS; CDR2 reads FNYEAQ. Trimming took 3 bases from V and 5 from J, leaving 8 bases between them. The CDR3: CASSFFVDNEQFF. As DNA, the CDR3 is TGTGCCAGCAGCTTCTTCGTGGACAATGAGCAGTTCTTC.

V usage is TRBV5-1 and J usage is TRBJ2-6; D uncertain. This CDR3 spans 16 amino acids. Trimming took 2 bases from V and 1 from J, leaving 10 bases between them. Germline-derived CDR1 and CDR2 are SGHRS and YFSETQ. For the CDR3, the DNA is TGCGCCAGCAGCTTTTGGATCGGGTCTGGGGCCAACGTCCTGACTTTC. This translates into CASSFWIGSGANVLTF.

CDR3 protein: CASSFLDTTQYF. As DNA, the CDR3 is TGTGCCAGCAGCTTTCTGGACACCACCCAGTACTTC. The V and J genes are TRBV5-8 and TRBJ2-5; perhaps TRBD1 as D (5 bases). Germline values: CDR1 SGHTS, CDR2 YDEGEE. V was clipped by 2 bases and J by 8 bases, with 10 bases between them. The CDR3 has 12 amino acids. Full variable domain (rest looked up from reference TRBV5-8 and TRBJ2-5): EAGVTQSPTHLIKTRGQQATLRCSPISGHTSVYWYQQALGLGLQFLLWYDEGEERNRGNFPPRFSGRQFPNYSSELNVNALELEDSALYLCASSFLDTTQYFGPGTRLLVL.

The chain couples TRBV5-1 to TRBJ2-1; D may match TRBD1 or TRBD2 (5 bases each). This CDR3 spans 15 amino acids. Germline V gene data show CDR1 as SGHRS and CDR2 as YFSETQ. V lost 1 base to trimming and J lost 8 bases, with 16 bases between them. The CDR3 DNA is TGCGCCAGCAGCTTGTTGGGGGTCCGAGGGGATGAGCAGTTCTTC. The encoded protein is CASSLLGVRGDEQFF.

This chain links TRBV7-3 with TRBJ1-1; D may be TRBD1 (5 bases). Germline V CDR1 and CDR2: SGHTA, FQGTGA. CDR3 length equals 16 residues. V lost 5 bases and J 7 bases, leaving 23 bases between the germline ends. The CDR3, as DNA: TGTGCCAGCAGCCTCGGGCACGGAGGGGCGCAAGGTGAAGCTTTCTTT. The encoded protein is CASSLGHGGAQGEAFF.

The CDR3 is CASSQVPHDPRANTEAFF. Here the CDR3 DNA reads TGCGCCAGCAGCCAAGTCCCACACGATCCGCGGGCGAACACTGAAGCTTTCTTT. This chain uses TRBV4-3 with TRBJ1-1; D not resolved. CDR1 and CDR2 (germline): LGHNA, YSLEER. Trimming took 1 base from V and 1 from J, leaving 19 bases between them. The CDR3 is 18 residues long.

This chain links TRBV13 with TRBJ2-3; D might be TRBD1 or TRBD2, each matching 5 bases. Trimming stripped 6 bases from V and 4 bases from J, with 14 bases between. This CDR3 region has 14 residues. CDR1 and CDR2 (germline): PRHDT, FYEKMQ (reference sequence). The CDR3 sequence is CASRRVGVADTQYF. CDR3 DNA: TGTGCCAGCAGGAGGGTAGGGGTCGCAGATACGCAGTATTTT.

The chain has TRBV6-5 and TRBJ1-4, with D unclear. Trimming removed 6 bases from V and 8 bases from J, with 13 bases in between. This CDR3 comprises 13 residues. CDR1 is MNHEY and CDR2 is SVGAGI in the germline V gene. This CDR3 reads CASSPGYGEKLFF. In DNA form, the CDR3 reads TGTGCCAGCAGCCCGGGCTACGGGGAAAAACTGTTTTTT.

The V and J genes are TRBV5-1 and TRBJ1-4; D gene unclear. CDR3 length: 14 amino acids. Looked up from germline, CDR1 is SGHRS and CDR2 is YFSETQ. The V end lost 2 bases, the J end lost 8 bases, and 13 bases lay between the germline ends. The CDR3 DNA reads TGCGCCAGCAGCTTTGAGAATGACATCGAAAAACTGTTTTTT. This codes for CASSFENDIEKLFF.

The V gene is TRBV5-1, the J gene TRBJ2-5; 15 positions match TRBD2. CDR1 and CDR2 (germline): SGHRS, YFSETQ. V trimming: 3 bases; J trimming: 5 bases; junction bases outside the gene matches: 2. This CDR3 is built from 15 residues. The CDR3 DNA reads TGCGCCAGCAGCTCCGGGACTAGCGGGAGGGAGACCCAGTACTTC. Amino acids: CASSSGTSGRETQYF.

This clone was detected once. The J gene is TRBJ1-3, the V gene TRBV4-1, with 8 positions matching TRBD1. The CDR3 runs 17 residues. Germline trimming cut 1 base from V and 3 bases from J; bases unmatched to any gene: 8. From germline, CDR1 is MGHRA and CDR2 YSYEKL. The CDR3 nucleotides are TGCGCCAGCAGCCAAGGAATAGCAGGGGGCAGTGGAAACACCATATATTTT. Amino acid sequence: CASSQGIAGGSGNTIYF.

This clone has more than one count but fewer than ten. The V and J genes are TRBV9 and TRBJ2-7; the match to TRBD2 covers 7 bases. V shed 4 bases, J shed 7 bases, and the junction held 11 bases outside the gene matches. Germline V lookup: CDR1 SGDLS, CDR2 YYNGEE. The CDR3 is 14 residues long. In DNA, the CDR3 is TGTGCCAGCAGCACTACGTTAGGGAGGGGTGAGCAGTACTTC. It encodes CASSTTLGRGEQYF.

The genes are TRBV5-1 and TRBJ1-6; D is uncertain. V lost 4 bases and J 0 bases, leaving 17 bases between the germline ends. The CDR3 covers 18 residues. Per the germline V gene, CDR1 is SGHRS and CDR2 is YFSETQ. The CDR3 nucleotides read TGCGCCAGCAGCCCCGCGGGGAGAACAAGCTCCTATAATTCACCCCTCCACTTT. Its protein is CASSPAGRTSSYNSPLHF.

V gene TRBV10-2 combines with J gene TRBJ1-2; 8 bases are shared with TRBD1. There are 14 residues in the CDR3. The junction had 5 bases not matched to a gene; V was cut back by 5 bases and J by 3 bases. Germline assignment: CDR1 WSHSY and CDR2 SAAADI. The CDR3 here is CASSFQGADYGYTF. The CDR3 DNA reads TGCGCCAGCAGTTTTCAGGGGGCGGACTATGGCTACACCTTC.

Worth noting for this clone: Other nucleotide sequences from this sample produce the same CDR3. The chain links TRBV30 to TRBJ2-7; no firm D call. The CDR3 extends over 11 amino acids. CDR1 and CDR2 (germline): GTSNPN, SVGIG (reference sequence). Trimming shortened V by 3 bases and J by 4 bases, and 7 bases separated the two germline ends. Written as DNA, the CDR3 is TGTGCCTGGAGGGGAAGTTACGAGCAGTACTTC. Its protein is CAWRGSYEQYF.

This chain connects TRBV5-1 to TRBJ1-4; D unclear. The CDR3 has 14 residues. Germline loops: CDR1 SGHRS, CDR2 YFSETQ. Trimming removed 4 bases at V and 4 bases at J, with 11 bases between. The CDR3 nucleotides read TGCGCCAGCAGCACTGGACTGATTAATGAAAAACTGTTTTTT. This codes for CASSTGLINEKLFF.

The chain uses TRBV5-1 and TRBJ2-3; D remains unclear. Germline CDR1 and CDR2: SGHRS and YFSETQ. V was shortened by 4 bases and J by 6 bases, with 9 bases between the two germline ends. The CDR3 has 12 residues. The CDR3 loop reads CASSRLQDTQYF. The CDR3, as DNA: TGCGCCAGCAGCCGCCTCCAGGATACGCAGTATTTT.

This chain links TRBV10-1 with TRBJ1-1; possibly TRBD1 for D (5 bases). The CDR3 totals 13 residues. Germline CDR1 and CDR2: WNHNN and SYGVQD (reference sequence). V gave up 3 bases and J gave up 0 bases, with 5 bases separating them. The CDR3 reads CASSEQVNTEAFF. Written as DNA, the CDR3 is TGCGCCAGCAGTGAACAGGTGAACACTGAAGCTTTCTTT.

V usage is TRBV12-5 and J usage is TRBJ1-5; D is possibly TRBD1 (6 bases). The CDR3 is 15 amino acids. Germline CDR1 LGHNT, CDR2 FRNRAP. Trimming removed 1 base from V and 7 bases from J, with 14 bases in between. The CDR3 is CASGLGGGRAQPQHF. The CDR3 DNA sequence: TGTGCTAGTGGTTTGGGGGGGGGCAGGGCCCAGCCCCAGCATTTT.

The chain couples TRBV19 to TRBJ1-3, with D maybe TRBD1 (6 bases). The length of the CDR3 is 16 residues. In germline, CDR1 is LNHDA, CDR2 SQIVND (reference sequence). V lost 6 bases and J 0 bases, leaving 15 bases between the germline ends. CDR3 in DNA: TGTGCCAGTAGCGGACAGCCCGCGAGCTCTGGAAACACCATATATTTT. It yields the protein CASSGQPASSGNTIYF.